This TCR beta chain stems from a study of cytomegalovirus exposure and HLA in healthy donors. Study-level points and caveats: Cytomegalovirus status, reportedly, was diagnosed with high specificity and sensitivity by the classifier.

PCR amplification relied on 60 Vbeta primers (plus 13 Jbeta primers). Assay: immunoSEQ multiplex PCR; the TCRdb copy retains only in-frame clones and omits some. The profile shows some 130,000 clones, roughly four fifths of them singletons. Regarding this clone: The antigen remains undetermined.

Germline lookup yields CDR1 SGHDT and CDR2 YYEEEE. CDR3 length: 15 amino acids. V lost 2 bases, J lost 5 bases, and 6 bases stayed unmatched. V usage is TRBV5-6 and J usage is TRBJ2-3, with 9 bases lining up with TRBD1. Sequences were obtained from PBMCs. This receptor was identified in a girl aged 2 to 9 in good health and CMV-seronegative. CDR3 protein: CASSFGTGYRDTQYF. CDR3 in DNA: TGTGCCAGCAGCTTCGGGACAGGGTACAGAGATACGCAGTATTTT.